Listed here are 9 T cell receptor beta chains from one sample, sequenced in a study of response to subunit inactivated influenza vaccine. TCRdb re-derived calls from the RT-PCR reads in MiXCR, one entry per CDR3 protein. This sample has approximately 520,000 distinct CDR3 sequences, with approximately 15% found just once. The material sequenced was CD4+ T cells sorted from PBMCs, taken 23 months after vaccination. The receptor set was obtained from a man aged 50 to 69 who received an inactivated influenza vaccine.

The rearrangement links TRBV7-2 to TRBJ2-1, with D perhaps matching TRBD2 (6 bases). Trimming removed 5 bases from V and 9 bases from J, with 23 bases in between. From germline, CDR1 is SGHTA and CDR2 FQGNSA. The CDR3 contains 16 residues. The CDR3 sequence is CASSPPRDHLASEQFF. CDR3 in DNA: TGTGCCAGCAGCCCACCCCGGGACCATCTAGCGTCTGAGCAGTTCTTC. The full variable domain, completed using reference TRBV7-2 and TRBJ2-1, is GAGVSQSPSNKVTEKGKDVELRCDPISGHTALYWYRQSLGQGLEFLIYFQGNSAPDKSGLPSDRFSAERTGGSVSTLTIQRTQQEDSAVYLCASSPPRDHLASEQFFGPGTRLTVL.

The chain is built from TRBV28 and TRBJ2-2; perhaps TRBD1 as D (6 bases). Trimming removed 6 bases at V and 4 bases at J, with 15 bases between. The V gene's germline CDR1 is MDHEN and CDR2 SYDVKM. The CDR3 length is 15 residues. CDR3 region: CASSRYQGPTGELFF. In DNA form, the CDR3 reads TGTGCCAGCAGCCGTTATCAGGGGCCCACCGGGGAGCTGTTTTTT.

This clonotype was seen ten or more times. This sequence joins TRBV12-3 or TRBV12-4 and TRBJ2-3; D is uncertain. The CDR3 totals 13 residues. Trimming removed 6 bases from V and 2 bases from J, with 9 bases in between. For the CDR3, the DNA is TGTGCCAGCAGCAAGTTGAACACAGATACGCAGTATTTT. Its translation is CASSKLNTDTQYF.

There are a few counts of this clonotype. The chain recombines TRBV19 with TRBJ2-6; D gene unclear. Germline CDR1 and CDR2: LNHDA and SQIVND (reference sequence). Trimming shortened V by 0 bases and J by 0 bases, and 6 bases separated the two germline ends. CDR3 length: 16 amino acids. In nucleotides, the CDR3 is TGTGCCAGTAGTATAGAAGGTTACTCTGGGGCCAACGTCCTGACTTTC. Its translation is CASSIEGYSGANVLTF.

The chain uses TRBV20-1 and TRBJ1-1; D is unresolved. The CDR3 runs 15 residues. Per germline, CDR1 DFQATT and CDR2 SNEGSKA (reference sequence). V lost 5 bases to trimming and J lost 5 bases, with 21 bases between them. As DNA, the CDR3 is TGCAGTGCTGTCAAGCGGGGTAGGGTTAATACTGAAGCTTTCTTT. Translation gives CSAVKRGRVNTEAFF.

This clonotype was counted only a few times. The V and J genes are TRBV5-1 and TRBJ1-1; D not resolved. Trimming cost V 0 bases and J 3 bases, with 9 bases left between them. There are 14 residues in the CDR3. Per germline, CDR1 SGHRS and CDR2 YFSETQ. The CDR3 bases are TGCGCCAGCAGCTTGGGGACGGTTCACACTGAAGCTTTCTTT. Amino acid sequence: CASSLGTVHTEAFF.

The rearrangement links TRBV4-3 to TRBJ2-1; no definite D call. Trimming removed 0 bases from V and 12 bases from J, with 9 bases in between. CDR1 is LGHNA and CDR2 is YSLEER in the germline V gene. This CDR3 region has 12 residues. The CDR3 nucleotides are TGCGCCAGCAGCCAAGATTACGCGAGGCAGTTCTTC. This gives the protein CASSQDYARQFF.

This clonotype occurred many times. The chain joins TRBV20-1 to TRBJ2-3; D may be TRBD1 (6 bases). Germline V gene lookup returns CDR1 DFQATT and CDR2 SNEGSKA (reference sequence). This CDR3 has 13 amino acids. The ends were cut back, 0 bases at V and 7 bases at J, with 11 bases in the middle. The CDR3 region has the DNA TGCAGTGCTAGAGATCAGGGACACCATACGCAGTATTTT. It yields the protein CSARDQGHHTQYF.

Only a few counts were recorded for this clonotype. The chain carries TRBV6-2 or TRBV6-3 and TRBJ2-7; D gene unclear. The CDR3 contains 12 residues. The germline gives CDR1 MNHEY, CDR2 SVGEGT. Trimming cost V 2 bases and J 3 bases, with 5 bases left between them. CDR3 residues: CASSYPHYEQYF. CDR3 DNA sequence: TGTGCCAGCAGTTACCCCCACTACGAGCAGTACTTC.